Listed below are T cell receptor beta chains from one sample, sequenced in a study of siplizumab effects on memory and regulatory T cells. Assay: immunoSEQ multiplex PCR; the TCRdb copy retains only in-frame clones and omits some. The table includes more than 13,000 clones, around 43% detected once. Antigens of these TCRs are unknown. Material for sequencing was CFSE-low (dividing) CD4+ T cells sorted from an allogeneic mixed lymphocyte reaction. The receptors here all came from a human donor in good health; the cells came from an allogeneic mixed lymphocyte reaction. Some clones in this sample may be carry-over from other donors' samples. The CDR3 runs from the conserved cysteine through the conserved F or W. The D gene is left open where the match is weak. The size of a clone is reported for some rows only, either as once, few or many, or as a class for expanded clones.

abundance,j_gene,d_gene,v_gene,CDR3aa,CDR3nt
NA,TRBJ2-3,TRBD2,TRBV6-9,CASSSRLAGMDTQYF,TGTGCCAGCAGTTCAAGGCTAGCGGGAATGGATACGCAGTATTTT
NA,TRBJ1-1,TRBD1,TRBV4-1,CASSPRDRGRIAFF,TGCGCCAGCAGCCCGAGAGACAGGGGGCGAATAGCTTTCTTT
NA,TRBJ1-2,NA,TRBV19,CASSASQGYGYGYTF,TGTGCCAGTTCTGCCTCACAGGGTTATGGCTATGGCTACACCTTC
NA,TRBJ2-7,TRBD1,TRBV18,CASSSGTGYEQYF,TGTGCCAGCTCTTCCGGGACAGGATACGAGCAGTACTTC
NA,TRBJ1-1,NA,TRBV9,CASSVGPWNTEAFF,TGTGCCAGCAGCGTAGGACCATGGAACACTGAAGCTTTCTTT
NA,TRBJ2-5,TRBD2,TRBV29-1,CSVRGLAGGIRLQETQYF,TGCAGCGTTCGGGGACTAGCGGGTGGGATCAGATTACAAGAGACCCAGTACTTC
medium-sized,TRBJ2-7,TRBD2,TRBV11-1,CASSSGLAVQYF,TGTGCCAGCAGTTCAGGACTAGCGGTGCAGTACTTC
NA,TRBJ2-1,NA,TRBV6-6,CASGEIREPRVF,TGTGCCAGCGGGGAGATCCGGGAGCCCCGGGTCTTC
few,TRBJ2-1,TRBD2,TRBV28,CASRPGLAGHREQFF,TGTGCCAGCAGGCCGGGACTAGCGGGACACCGCGAGCAGTTCTTC
NA,TRBJ2-3,NA,TRBV7-9,CASSLWITGREDTQYF,TGTGCCAGCAGCTTATGGATTACGGGGCGGGAAGATACGCAGTATTTT
NA,TRBJ2-5,TRBD2,TRBV5-6,CASRGTPGRGGEEQYF,TGTGCCAGCAGGGGAACACCGGGACGGGGAGGGGAAGAGCAGTACTTC
NA,TRBJ1-1,NA,TRBV6-5,CASSYMGQGAFF,TGTGCCAGCAGTTATATGGGACAAGGTGCTTTCTTT
NA,TRBJ2-3,TRBD2,TRBV10-3,CAIRSRQASGRGQGDTQYF,TGTGCCATCAGATCTAGGCAGGCTAGCGGGAGAGGACAAGGAGATACGCAGTATTTT
NA,TRBJ1-1,NA,TRBV18,CASSPSIRTSNTEAFF,TGTGCCAGCTCACCAAGTATTCGGACGTCCAACACTGAAGCTTTCTTT
NA,TRBJ2-2,TRBD1,TRBV2,CASSVITGGSGELFF,TGTGCCAGCAGTGTTATCACAGGGGGGAGTGGGGAGCTGTTTTTT
NA,TRBJ2-5,NA,TRBV27,CASSPRAGTQYF,TGTGCCAGCAGTCCTAGGGCTGGGACCCAGTACTTC
NA,TRBJ1-1,NA,TRBV6-5,CASRQNTEAFF,TGTGCCAGCAGGCAGAACACTGAAGCTTTCTTT
many,TRBJ2-7,TRBD1,TRBV7-9,CASSLGTGVHEQYF,TGTGCCAGCAGCTTAGGGACAGGGGTACACGAGCAGTACTTC
NA,TRBJ2-2,TRBD2,TRBV5-6,CASSLSSGRAYTGELFF,TGTGCCAGCAGCTTGAGTAGCGGGAGGGCCTACACCGGGGAGCTGTTTTTT
NA,TRBJ2-2,NA,TRBV7-9,CASSLGYGPGELFF,TGTGCCAGCAGCTTAGGTTACGGTCCCGGGGAGCTGTTTTTT
few,TRBJ2-1,TRBD2,TRBV9,CASSLAASSYNEQFF,TGTGCCAGCAGCCTAGCGGCCAGCTCCTACAATGAGCAGTTCTTC
NA,TRBJ2-1,NA,TRBV18,CASSQMTGSGEQFF,TGTGCCAGCTCACAGATGACGGGATCCGGTGAGCAGTTCTTC
few,TRBJ2-3,NA,TRBV18,CASSPSTDTQYF,TGTGCCAGCTCACCCAGCACAGATACGCAGTATTTT
NA,TRBJ2-1,TRBD2,TRBV7-3,CASSRLAGVANEQFF,TGTGCCAGCAGCCGACTAGCGGGAGTTGCCAATGAGCAGTTCTTC
NA,TRBJ2-1,NA,TRBV5-1,CASSLDQPNYNEQFF,TGCGCCAGCAGCTTGGACCAGCCTAACTACAATGAGCAGTTCTTC
NA,TRBJ1-2,NA,TRBV19,CASSIDRLNYGYTF,TGTGCCAGTAGTATAGACAGGCTGAACTATGGCTACACCTTC
NA,TRBJ2-2,NA,TRBV6-1,CAISGTTSGRGTGELFF,TGTGCCATCAGTGGGACCACAAGCGGCCGGGGCACCGGGGAGCTGTTTTTT
NA,TRBJ2-7,NA,TRBV19,CASSRGLASYEQYF,TGTGCCAGTAGTCGGGGCCTCGCATCCTACGAGCAGTACTTC
medium-sized,TRBJ2-7,TRBD1,TRBV27,CASSDPGQGNEGYEQYF,TGTGCCAGCAGCGATCCGGGACAGGGTAACGAGGGGTACGAGCAGTACTTC
medium-sized,TRBJ1-2,TRBD1,TRBV19,CASSFGTVNHYGYTF,TGTGCCAGTAGTTTCGGGACAGTCAATCACTATGGCTACACCTTC
NA,TRBJ2-2,TRBD2,TRBV6-4,CASSFSGTTGELFF,TGTGCCAGCAGTTTTAGCGGGACTACTGGGGAGCTGTTTTTT
few,TRBJ2-7,TRBD1,TRBV18,CASSPTGGTHEQYF,TGTGCCAGCTCACCGACAGGGGGGACCCACGAGCAGTACTTC
few,TRBJ2-1,NA,TRBV30,CAWSPIYRRYNEQFF,TGTGCCTGGAGCCCGATTTATCGGAGATACAATGAGCAGTTCTTC
NA,TRBJ1-4,TRBD1,TRBV6-6,CASSWSDRGYEKLFF,TGTGCCAGCAGTTGGTCAGACAGGGGTTATGAAAAACTGTTTTTT
few,TRBJ1-4,NA,TRBV6-5,CASRRGEEKLFF,TGTGCCAGCAGACGGGGGGAGGAAAAACTGTTTTTT
NA,TRBJ2-1,TRBD2,TRBV28,CASSATGTSNEQFF,TGTGCCAGCAGTGCGACCGGGACTAGCAATGAGCAGTTCTTC
medium-sized,TRBJ2-4,NA,TRBV7-2,CASSLAQNIQYF,TGTGCCAGCAGCTTAGCCCAAAACATTCAGTACTTC
medium-sized,TRBJ1-2,TRBD1,TRBV29-1,CSVEGTGESRGYTF,TGCAGCGTTGAAGGGACAGGGGAATCTAGAGGCTACACCTTC
few,TRBJ1-2,NA,TRBV15,CATSRQRPRGDRKNGYTF,TGTGCCACCAGCAGGCAACGCCCAAGGGGGGATAGGAAGAATGGCTACACCTTC
NA,TRBJ1-1,TRBD1,TRBV6-5,CASSPGQVGRAFF,TGTGCCAGCAGTCCGGGACAGGTTGGGCGAGCTTTCTTT
NA,TRBJ2-2,NA,TRBV29-1,CSVEDGRGATGELFF,TGCAGCGTTGAAGATGGCCGGGGTGCCACCGGGGAGCTGTTTTTT
few,TRBJ1-2,NA,TRBV7-9,CASGQGSRGYTF,TGTGCCAGCGGCCAGGGGAGTAGGGGCTACACCTTC
NA,TRBJ1-1,TRBD1,TRBV5-1,CASSLAKGQGRVNTEAFF,TGCGCCAGCAGCTTGGCCAAGGGACAGGGGAGGGTGAACACTGAAGCTTTCTTT
NA,TRBJ2-7,NA,TRBV28,CASRPPTGSYEQYF,TGTGCCAGCAGACCACCCACAGGCTCCTACGAGCAGTACTTC
NA,TRBJ2-7,TRBD2,TRBV11-2,CASSLTPSGRSEQYF,TGTGCCAGCAGCTTAACTCCTAGCGGGAGGTCCGAGCAGTACTTC
NA,TRBJ1-4,NA,TRBV9,CASSAGTSNEKLFF,TGTGCCAGCAGCGCCGGGACAAGTAATGAAAAACTGTTTTTT
many,TRBJ2-7,NA,TRBV9,CASSVDMTAYEQYF,TGTGCCAGCAGCGTAGATATGACAGCTTACGAGCAGTACTTC
NA,TRBJ1-1,NA,TRBV30,CAWSVLDLNTEAFF,TGTGCCTGGAGTGTACTGGATCTGAACACTGAAGCTTTCTTT
NA,TRBJ2-7,TRBD2,TRBV5-1,CASSSRAGAPSYEQYF,TGCGCCAGCAGCTCAAGAGCGGGAGCCCCCTCCTACGAGCAGTACTTC
medium-sized,TRBJ1-1,NA,TRBV2,CASTPGTPIEAFF,TGTGCCAGCACCCCCGGGACACCTATTGAAGCTTTCTTT